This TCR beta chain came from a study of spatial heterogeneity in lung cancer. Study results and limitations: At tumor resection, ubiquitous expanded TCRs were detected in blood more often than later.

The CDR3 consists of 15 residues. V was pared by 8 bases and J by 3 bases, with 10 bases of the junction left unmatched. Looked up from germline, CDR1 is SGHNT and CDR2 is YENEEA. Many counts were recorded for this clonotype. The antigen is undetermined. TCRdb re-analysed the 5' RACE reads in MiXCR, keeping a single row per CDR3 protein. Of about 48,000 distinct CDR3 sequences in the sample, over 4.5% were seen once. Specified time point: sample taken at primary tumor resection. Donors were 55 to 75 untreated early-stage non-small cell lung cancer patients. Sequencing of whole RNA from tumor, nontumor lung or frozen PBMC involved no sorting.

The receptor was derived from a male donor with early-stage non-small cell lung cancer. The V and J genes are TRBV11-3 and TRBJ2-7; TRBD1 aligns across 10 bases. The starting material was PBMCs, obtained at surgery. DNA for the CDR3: TGTGCCAGCCAAGGGACAGGGGCCCAAATCTACGAGCAGTACTTC. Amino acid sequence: CASQGTGAQIYEQYF. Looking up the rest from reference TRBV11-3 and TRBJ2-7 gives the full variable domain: EAGVVQSPRYKIIEKKQPVAFWCNPISGHNTLYWYLQNLGQGPELLIRYENEEAVDDSQLPKDRFSAERLKGVDSTLKIQPAELGDSAVYLCASQGTGAQIYEQYFGPGTRLTVT.